The T cell receptor (beta chain) under discussion was sequenced for a study of T cell repertoires in cytomegalovirus infection. About the study: A matching HLA type, together with CMV infection, was signaled by public TCR beta signatures.

Concerning this clonotype itself: What it recognizes is unknown.

Overall study findings and caveats: Frequencies of public TCR beta families were cumulated, and this identified carriers of CMV plus the relevant HLA. HLA-C-restricted CMV clonotypes gave the most frequent clonotype in two of eight donors.

Each CDR3 protein gets one entry after TCRdb re-called the reads with MiXCR. The sample lists roughly 760,000 distinct CDR3 sequences, roughly a third seen once, with 2.5% to 3.5% in the top ten. This CDR3 region has 17 residues. With 5 bases clipped from V and 3 bases from J, the junction kept 12 bases outside the gene matches. The V gene's germline CDR1 is LNHDA and CDR2 SQIVND (reference sequence). The sample taken for sequencing was PBMCs. The source is a human donor in good health (CMV status not recorded). Some clones in this sample may be carry-over from other donors' samples. This chain joins TRBV19 and TRBJ2-2; TRBD1 agrees at 7 bases. CDR3 amino acids: CASSRRGQAFDTGELFF. CDR3 nucleotides: TGTGCCAGTAGTCGAAGGGGGCAAGCATTTGACACCGGGGAGCTGTTTTTT.